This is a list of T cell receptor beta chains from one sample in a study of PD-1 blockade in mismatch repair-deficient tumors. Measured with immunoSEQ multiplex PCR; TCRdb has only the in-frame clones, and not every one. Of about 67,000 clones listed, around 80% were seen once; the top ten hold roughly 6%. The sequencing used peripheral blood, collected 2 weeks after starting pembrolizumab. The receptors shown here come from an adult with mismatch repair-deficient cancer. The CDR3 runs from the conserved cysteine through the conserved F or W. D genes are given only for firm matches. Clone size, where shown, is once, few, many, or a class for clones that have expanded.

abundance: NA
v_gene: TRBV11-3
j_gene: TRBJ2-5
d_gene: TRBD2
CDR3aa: CASSLGQLAGGQETQYF
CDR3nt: TGTGCCAGCAGCTTGGGACAACTAGCGGGAGGGCAAGAGACCCAGTACTTC

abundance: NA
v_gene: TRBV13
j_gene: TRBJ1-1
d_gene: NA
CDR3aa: CASSPGGSEAFF
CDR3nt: TGTGCCAGCAGCCCTGGGGGGTCTGAAGCTTTCTTT

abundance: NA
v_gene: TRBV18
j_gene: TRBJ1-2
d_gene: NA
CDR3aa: CASSWGDRSDYGYTF
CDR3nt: TGTGCCAGCTCCTGGGGGGACCGCAGTGACTATGGCTACACCTTC

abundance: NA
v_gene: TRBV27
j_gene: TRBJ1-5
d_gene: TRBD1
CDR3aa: CASSWGTDYSNQPQHF
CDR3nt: TGTGCCAGCAGTTGGGGGACAGATTATAGCAATCAGCCCCAGCATTTT

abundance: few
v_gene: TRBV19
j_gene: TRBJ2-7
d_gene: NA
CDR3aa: CASSDGEISYEQYF
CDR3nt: TGTGCCAGTAGCGATGGGGAAATTTCCTACGAGCAGTACTTC

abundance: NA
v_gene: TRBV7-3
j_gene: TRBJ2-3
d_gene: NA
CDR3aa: CASSLRGGPTDTQYF
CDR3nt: TGTGCCAGCAGCTTACGAGGCGGACCCACAGATACGCAGTATTTT

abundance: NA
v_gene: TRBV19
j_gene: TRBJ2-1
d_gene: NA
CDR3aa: CASSIDGTAKGQFF
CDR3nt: TGTGCCAGTAGTATAGATGGGACCGCTAAGGGGCAGTTCTTC

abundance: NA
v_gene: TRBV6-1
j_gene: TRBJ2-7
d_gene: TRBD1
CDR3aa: CASSDRGLISHEQYF
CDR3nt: TGTGCCAGCAGTGACAGGGGGCTAATTTCCCACGAGCAGTACTTC

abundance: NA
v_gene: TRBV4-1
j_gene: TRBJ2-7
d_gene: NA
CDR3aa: CASSQAHAAYEQYF
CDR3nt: TGCGCCAGCAGCCAAGCTCACGCCGCCTACGAGCAGTACTTC

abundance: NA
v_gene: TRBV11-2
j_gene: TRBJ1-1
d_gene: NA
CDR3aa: CASSLDGSGNTEAFF
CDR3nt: TGTGCCAGCAGCTTAGACGGATCAGGGAACACTGAAGCTTTCTTT

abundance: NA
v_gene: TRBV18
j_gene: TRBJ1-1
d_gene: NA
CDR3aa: CASSPGLTQGLTEAFF
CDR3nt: TGTGCCAGCTCTCCGGGCCTAACACAGGGCTTAACTGAAGCTTTCTTT

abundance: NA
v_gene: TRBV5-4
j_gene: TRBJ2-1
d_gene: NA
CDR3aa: CASSPGSNEQFF
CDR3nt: TGTGCCAGCAGCCCGGGCAGCAATGAGCAGTTCTTC

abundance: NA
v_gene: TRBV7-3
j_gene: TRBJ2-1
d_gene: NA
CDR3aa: CASSGYREGEQFF
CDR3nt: TGTGCCAGCAGCGGATACAGGGAAGGTGAGCAGTTCTTC

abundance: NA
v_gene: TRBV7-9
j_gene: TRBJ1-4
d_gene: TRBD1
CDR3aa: CASSSTGEWEGEKLFF
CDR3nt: TGTGCCAGCAGCTCGACAGGGGAATGGGAGGGTGAAAAACTGTTTTTT

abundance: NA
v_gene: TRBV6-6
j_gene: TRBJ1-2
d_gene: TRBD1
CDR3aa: CASTDHQGGSGYTF
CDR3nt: TGTGCCAGCACCGATCACCAGGGGGGCTCTGGCTACACCTTC

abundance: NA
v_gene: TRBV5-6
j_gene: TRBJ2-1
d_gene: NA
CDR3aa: CASSLVSSYNEQFF
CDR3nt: TGTGCCAGCAGCTTGGTGTCGTCCTACAATGAGCAGTTCTTC

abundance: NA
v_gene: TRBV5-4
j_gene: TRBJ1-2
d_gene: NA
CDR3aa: CASSHSVRGAHGYTF
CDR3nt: TGTGCCAGCAGCCACTCCGTGCGTGGGGCGCATGGCTACACCTTC

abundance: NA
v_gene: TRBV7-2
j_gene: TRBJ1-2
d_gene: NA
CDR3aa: CASSFQTVNYGYTF
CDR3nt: TGTGCCAGCAGCTTCCAGACAGTAAACTATGGCTACACCTTC

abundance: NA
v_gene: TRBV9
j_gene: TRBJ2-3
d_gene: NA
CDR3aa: CASSVVSADTQYF
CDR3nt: TGTGCCAGCAGCGTAGTATCGGCAGATACGCAGTATTTT

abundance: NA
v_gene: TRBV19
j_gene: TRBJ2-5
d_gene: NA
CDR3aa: CASSMGRAETQYF
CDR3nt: TGTGCCAGTAGTATGGGCAGGGCCGAGACCCAGTACTTC

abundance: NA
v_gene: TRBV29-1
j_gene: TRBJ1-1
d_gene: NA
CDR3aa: CSVQMNTEAFF
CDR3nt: TGCAGCGTACAAATGAACACTGAAGCTTTCTTT

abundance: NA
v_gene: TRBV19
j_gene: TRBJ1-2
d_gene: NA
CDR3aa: CASSIPQIYGYTF
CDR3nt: TGTGCCAGTAGTATACCACAGATCTATGGCTACACCTTC

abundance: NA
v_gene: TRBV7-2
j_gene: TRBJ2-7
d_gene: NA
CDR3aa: CASSLSVLANYEQYF
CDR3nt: TGTGCCAGCAGCTTAAGCGTCCTAGCGAACTACGAGCAGTACTTC

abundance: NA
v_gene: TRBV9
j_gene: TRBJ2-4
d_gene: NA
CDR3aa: CASSVGRAFGAKNIQYF
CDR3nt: TGTGCCAGCAGCGTAGGTAGGGCATTTGGGGCCAAAAACATTCAGTACTTC

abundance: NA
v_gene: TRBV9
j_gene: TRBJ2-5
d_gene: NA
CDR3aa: CASSVGSAGSTETQYF
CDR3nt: TGTGCCAGCAGCGTAGGGTCCGCAGGGAGCACCGAGACCCAGTACTTC

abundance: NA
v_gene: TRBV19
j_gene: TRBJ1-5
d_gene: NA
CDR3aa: CATVFKPGDNQPQHF
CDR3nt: TGTGCCACCGTCTTCAAGCCGGGAGATAATCAGCCCCAGCATTTT

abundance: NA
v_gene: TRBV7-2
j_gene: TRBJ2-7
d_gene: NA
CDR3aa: CASSLPTSYEQYF
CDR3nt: TGTGCCAGCAGCCTACCAACCTCCTACGAGCAGTACTTC

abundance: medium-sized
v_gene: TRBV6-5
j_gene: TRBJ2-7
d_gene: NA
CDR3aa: CASSYSFRFYEQYF
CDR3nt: TGTGCCAGCAGTTACTCGTTTCGGTTCTACGAGCAGTACTTC

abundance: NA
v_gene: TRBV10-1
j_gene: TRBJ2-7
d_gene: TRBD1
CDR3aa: CASSETGVEQYF
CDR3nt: TGCGCCAGCAGTGAAACAGGGGTCGAGCAGTACTTC

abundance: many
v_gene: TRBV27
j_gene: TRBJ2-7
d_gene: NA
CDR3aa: CASSRTLYEQYF
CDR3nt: TGTGCCAGCAGTCGTACCCTCTACGAGCAGTACTTC

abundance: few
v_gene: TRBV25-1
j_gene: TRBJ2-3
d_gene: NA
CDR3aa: CASRNNVGLDTQYF
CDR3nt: TGTGCCAGCAGGAATAATGTGGGTTTAGATACGCAGTATTTT

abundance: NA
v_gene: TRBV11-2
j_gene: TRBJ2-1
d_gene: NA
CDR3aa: CASSLGGQTLWFF
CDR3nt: TGTGCCAGCAGCTTAGGAGGTCAGACCCTGTGGTTCTTC

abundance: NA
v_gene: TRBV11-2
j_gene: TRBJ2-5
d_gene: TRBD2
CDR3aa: CASSLEGPGGETQYF
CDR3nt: TGTGCCAGCAGCTTAGAGGGCCCGGGGGGAGAGACCCAGTACTTC

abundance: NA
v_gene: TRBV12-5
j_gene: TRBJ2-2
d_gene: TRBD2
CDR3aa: CASGLAGGGGTTRAGELFF
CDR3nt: TGTGCTAGTGGTTTGGCCGGGGGGGGCGGAACAACAAGGGCCGGGGAGCTGTTTTTT

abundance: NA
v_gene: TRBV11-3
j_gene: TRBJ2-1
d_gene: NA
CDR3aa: CASSLDTTVPSYNEQFF
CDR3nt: TGTGCCAGCAGCTTAGATACGACAGTCCCCTCCTACAATGAGCAGTTCTTC

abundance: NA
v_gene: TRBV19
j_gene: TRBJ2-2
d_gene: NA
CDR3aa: CASNRDVGANTGELFF
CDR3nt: TGTGCCAGTAACCGGGACGTCGGGGCGAACACCGGGGAGCTGTTTTTT

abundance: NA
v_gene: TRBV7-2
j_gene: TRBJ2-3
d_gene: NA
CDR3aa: CASSPNTDTQYF
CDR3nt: TGTGCCAGCAGCCCCAACACAGATACGCAGTATTTT

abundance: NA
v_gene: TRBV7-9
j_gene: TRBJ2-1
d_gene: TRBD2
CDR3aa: CASSPQLAGGYNEQFF
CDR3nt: TGTGCCAGCAGCCCACAACTAGCGGGAGGTTACAATGAGCAGTTCTTC

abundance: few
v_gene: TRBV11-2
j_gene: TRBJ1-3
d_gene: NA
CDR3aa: CASSLKDTIYF
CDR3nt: TGTGCCAGCAGCTTAAAGGACACCATATATTTT

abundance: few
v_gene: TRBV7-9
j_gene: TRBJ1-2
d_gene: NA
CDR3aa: CASSFGGGSHYGYTF
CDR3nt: TGTGCCAGCAGTTTCGGAGGGGGGAGCCACTATGGCTACACCTTC

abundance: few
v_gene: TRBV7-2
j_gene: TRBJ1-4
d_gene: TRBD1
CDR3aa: CASSFGRGRVEKLFF
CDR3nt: TGTGCCAGCAGCTTCGGGAGGGGGCGCGTTGAAAAACTGTTTTTT

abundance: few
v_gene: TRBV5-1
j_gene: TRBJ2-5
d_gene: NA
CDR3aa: CASSRRYQETQYF
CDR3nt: TGCGCCAGCAGTCGGCGGTACCAAGAGACCCAGTACTTC

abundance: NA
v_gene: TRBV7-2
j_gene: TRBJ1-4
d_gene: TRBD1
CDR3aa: CASSFLGQGRAELFF
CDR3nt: TGTGCCAGCAGCTTTTTGGGACAGGGTCGCGCGGAACTGTTTTTT

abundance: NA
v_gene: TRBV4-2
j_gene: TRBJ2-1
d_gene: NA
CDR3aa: CASSASSNEQFF
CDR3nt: TGTGCCAGCAGCGCCTCCAGCAATGAGCAGTTCTTC